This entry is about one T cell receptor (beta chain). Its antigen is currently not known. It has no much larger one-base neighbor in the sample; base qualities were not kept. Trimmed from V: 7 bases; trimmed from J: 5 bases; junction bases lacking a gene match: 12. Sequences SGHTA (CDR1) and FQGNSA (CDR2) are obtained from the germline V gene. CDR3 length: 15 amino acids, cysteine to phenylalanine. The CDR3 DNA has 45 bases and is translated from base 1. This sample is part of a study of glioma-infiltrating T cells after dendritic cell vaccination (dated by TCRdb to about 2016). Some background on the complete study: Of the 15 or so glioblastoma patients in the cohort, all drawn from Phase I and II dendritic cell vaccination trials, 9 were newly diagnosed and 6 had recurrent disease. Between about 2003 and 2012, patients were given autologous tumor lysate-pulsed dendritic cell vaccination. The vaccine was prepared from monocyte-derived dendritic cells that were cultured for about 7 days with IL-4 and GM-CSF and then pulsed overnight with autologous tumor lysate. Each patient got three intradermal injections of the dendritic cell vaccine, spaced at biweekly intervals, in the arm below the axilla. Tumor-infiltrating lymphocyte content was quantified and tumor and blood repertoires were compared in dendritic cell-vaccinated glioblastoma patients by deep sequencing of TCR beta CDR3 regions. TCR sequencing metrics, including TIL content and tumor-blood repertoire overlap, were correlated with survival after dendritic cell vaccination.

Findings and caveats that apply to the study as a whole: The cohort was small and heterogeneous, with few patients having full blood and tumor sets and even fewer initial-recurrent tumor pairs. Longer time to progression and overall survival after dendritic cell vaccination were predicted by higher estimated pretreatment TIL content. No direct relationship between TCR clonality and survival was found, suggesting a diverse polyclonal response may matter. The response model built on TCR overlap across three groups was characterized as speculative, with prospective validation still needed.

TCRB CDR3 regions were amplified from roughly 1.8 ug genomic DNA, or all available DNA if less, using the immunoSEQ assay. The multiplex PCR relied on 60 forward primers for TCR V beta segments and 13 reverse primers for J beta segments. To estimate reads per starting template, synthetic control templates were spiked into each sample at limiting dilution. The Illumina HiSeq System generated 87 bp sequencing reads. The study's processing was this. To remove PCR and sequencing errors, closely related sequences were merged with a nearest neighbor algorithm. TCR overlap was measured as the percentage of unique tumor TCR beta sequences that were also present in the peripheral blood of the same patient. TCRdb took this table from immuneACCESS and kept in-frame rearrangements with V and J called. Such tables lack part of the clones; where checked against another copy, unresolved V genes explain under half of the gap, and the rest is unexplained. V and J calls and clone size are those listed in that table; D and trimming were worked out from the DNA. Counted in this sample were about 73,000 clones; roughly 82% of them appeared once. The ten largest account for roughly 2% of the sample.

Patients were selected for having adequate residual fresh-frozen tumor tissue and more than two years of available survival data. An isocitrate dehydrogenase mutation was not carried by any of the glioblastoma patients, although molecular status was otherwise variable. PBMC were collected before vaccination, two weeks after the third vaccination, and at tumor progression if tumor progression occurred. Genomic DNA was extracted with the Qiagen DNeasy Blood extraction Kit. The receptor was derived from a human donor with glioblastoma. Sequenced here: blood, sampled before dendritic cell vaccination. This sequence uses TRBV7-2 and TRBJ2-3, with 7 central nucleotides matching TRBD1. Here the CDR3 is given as CASTTQRGLKDTQYF. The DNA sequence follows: TGTGCCAGCACCACCCAGAGGGGGCTCAAAGATACGCAGTATTTT.